Listed here is a single T cell receptor (beta chain). Antigen unknown. This CDR3 contains 12 residues. Germline-derived CDR1 and CDR2 are LGHNA and YNFKEQ. V was pared by 0 bases and J by 6 bases, with 5 bases between. Assay used: immunoSEQ multiplex PCR; TCRdb lists only in-frame clones, some missing. The data hold 90,000 to 150,000 clones, with over 65% observed a single time. These data are taken from a study of cytomegalovirus exposure and HLA in healthy donors. Study outcomes and limitations: Within the approximately 110 validation repertoires, first-cohort TCR clusters tended to co-occur, according to a later analysis. There were a few CMV-associated chains whose specificity for CMV antigens was confirmed in vitro.

This sequence was found in a woman in her thirties in good health and CMV-seronegative. The chain employs TRBV4-2 and TRBJ1-1, with D uncertain. The specimen sequenced was PBMCs. The CDR3 DNA follows: TGTGCCAGCAGCCAAGATCGTGCTGAAGCTTTCTTT. The encoded protein is CASSQDRAEAFF.